Presented here are 5 T cell receptor beta chains from one specimen sequenced in a study of shared clonotypes between healthy human individuals. The naive CD8 fraction comprised CD45RO-negative cells positively selected for CCR7 and excluded terminally differentiated effector memory CD45RA+ cells. The method was immunoSEQ multiplex PCR; TCRdb's version includes in-frame clones alone and lacks a portion of them. The sample holds around 550,000 clones, approximately 95% seen once. The sequenced sample was naive CD8+ T cells sorted from blood. The receptors derive from a woman aged 25-40 years in good health.

The gene calls are TRBV27 and TRBJ2-7, with 10 bases lining up with TRBD1. Germline V gives CDR1 MNHEY, CDR2 SMNVEV (reference sequence). V lost 2 bases to trimming and J lost 4 bases; unmatched junction nucleotides: 8. The CDR3 has 16 residues. The CDR3 protein is CASSLSGRQGAYEQYF. CDR3 DNA sequence: TGTGCCAGCAGTTTAAGTGGGAGACAGGGGGCATACGAGCAGTACTTC.

The chain carries TRBV15 and TRBJ2-1, with D unresolved. The germline CDR1 and CDR2 sequences are LNHNV and YYDKDF (reference sequence). Between the trimmed V and J ends, which lost 2 bases and 6 bases, there was a span of 5 bases. The CDR3 totals 12 residues. CDR3 DNA sequence: TGTGCCACCAGCAGAATTGGCAATGAGCAGTTCTTC. Protein sequence: CATSRIGNEQFF.

The chain uses TRBV4-1 and TRBJ1-5; D call uncertain. The V gene lost 0 bases and the J gene lost 0 bases, with 9 bases spanning the gap. This CDR3 has 16 amino acids. Germline V gene sequence: CDR1 MGHRA, CDR2 YSYEKL. CDR3 sequence (DNA): TGCGCCAGCAGCCAAGAAGCATCTTATAGCAATCAGCCCCAGCATTTT. Protein product: CASSQEASYSNQPQHF.

The genes are TRBV2 and TRBJ2-1; D gene ambiguous. V was clipped by 6 bases and J by 0 bases, with 3 bases between them. The germline V gene encodes CDR1 SNHLY and CDR2 FYNNEI. There are 12 residues in the CDR3. The CDR3 here is CASRSSYNEQFF. CDR3 sequence (DNA): TGTGCCAGCAGATCCTCCTACAATGAGCAGTTCTTC.

This chain links TRBV19 with TRBJ1-5, with a tentative D call TRBD1 (5 bases). There are 15 residues in the CDR3. The ends were cut back, 6 bases at V and 1 base at J, with 13 bases in the middle. Germline V gene lookup returns CDR1 LNHDA and CDR2 SQIVND (reference sequence). The CDR3 coding sequence is TGTGCCAGTAGGCATATTGGGGGGAGCAATCAGCCCCAGCATTTT. Amino acid sequence: CASRHIGGSNQPQHF.